This TCR beta chain originates from a study of blood T cells in healthy people across ages (dated by TCRdb to between 2014 and 2017). Turning to the overall study: In model experiments, template switching captured roughly one uniquely barcoded TCR beta cDNA molecule for every two T cells. Using deep sequencing normalized with unique cDNA molecular identifiers, the study measured how TCR beta repertoire diversity changes with age. Donors were grouped into four age groups: young (average approximately 15 years), middle-aged (39), aged (around 60) and long-lived (approximately 75). Donors of different ages were randomly distributed across sequencing lanes to avoid experimental bias. For two donors (one aged 18 to 29 and one aged 80 or older), the study analyzed two additional independent replicas of 1 million unique cDNA reads from the same blood draw. Overall study outcomes, separate from this receptor: As age increased, observed TCR beta diversity per million T cells dropped in a roughly linear way, and a significant reduction was already evident by age about 36. Conclusive comparison of naive and antigen-experienced compartments was prevented by the profiling of bulk unsorted PBMCs. Estimates of total diversity from one million sequenced T cells were regarded as lower bounds and underestimates. Compared with the aged group, the long-lived group had more naive CD4+ T cells, fewer expanded clones and increased TCR diversity, suggesting age selection. Donor CMV infection status was unknown, potentially confounding age-related changes in expanded clonotypes. A strong correlation was found between observed TCR beta diversity and the percentage of naive T cells measured by flow cytometry.

Systemically healthy Caucasian individuals from Russia, 39 in total and aged about 6 to 90 years, were included as donors. Each donor gave roughly 9 milliliters of peripheral blood, drawn into EDTA-treated Vacutainer tubes. Ficoll-Paque density-gradient centrifugation was used to isolate PBMCs, with at least 7 million obtained per sample. Total RNA, at least 5 micrograms per sample, was extracted from PBMCs with Trizol reagent. For every donor, flow cytometry on a PBMC aliquot measured the percentage of naive CD45RAhigh/CD27high T cells. Libraries were constructed by 5' RACE. Sequencing was carried out with an Illumina HiSeq 2500. A second about 7 to 11 cycle PCR used a sample-barcoded 5' primer and a J-beta primer mix. A unique molecular identifier was introduced onto each TCR beta cDNA molecule by a template-switch 5' adaptor carrying 12 random nucleotides. Each sample yielded at least 2.5 million CDR3-containing paired-end reads. First-strand cDNA was synthesized from all RNA with the Mint cDNA synthesis kit, primed by a TRBC-specific oligonucleotide. All cDNA was treated with uracil-DNA glycosylase and then went through a first 18-cycle PCR with the universal primers M1SS and BC2_uni_R. Under the source paper's analysis protocol: Normalization of each sample was performed by random selection of 1 million high-quality reads, each carrying a distinct molecular identifier. Reads with shared molecular identifiers were discarded instead of being binned into consensus sequences. MiTCR, run with a Q25 quality threshold and the strictest error-elimination algorithm, handled CDR3 identification, clonotype clustering and error correction. A nonparametric unseen species model using Euler transformation provided a lower-bound estimate of total TCR beta diversity. TCRdb applied fastp at Q25 and MiXCR to the public reads, then kept only in-frame beta chains. Rows with one shared CDR3 protein collapse into an entry with the most common genes and DNA. The V and J calls, along with clone size, are taken from TCRdb and not from the paper's own processing. This sample has roughly 2 million distinct CDR3 sequences in its table, and about 50% of those were observed once. 2.1% of the sample is held by the ten biggest clonotypes.

Concerning this clonotype: It lacks a known antigen. No clone much larger than this one lies a single base away; base qualities are absent.

CDR1 and CDR2, per the germline V gene (reference sequence), are SGHNT and YYREEE. Including the terminal cysteine and phenylalanine, the CDR3 comprises 15 residues. The retained sequence is limited to the CDR3, 45 bases, with the frame set at the first base. V and J are truncated by 2 bases and 0 bases respectively, leaving an intervening sequence of 11 bases. This chain joins TRBV5-4 to TRBJ2-5; the D segment cannot be called with confidence. Input material: blood. This receptor was identified in a middle-aged woman in good health. The nucleotides are TGTGCCAGCAGCTTTAGCCCTTCGTACCAAGAGACCCAGTACTTC. This sequence encodes CASSFSPSYQETQYF.